This section outlines one T cell receptor (beta chain) sequence together with its context. These data belong to a study of blood T cell repertoires in COVID-19. Libraries were prepared by immunoSEQ multiplex PCR; TCRdb keeps only in-frame clonotypes and omits some of them. This table has approximately 61,000 clones, 65% to 85% appearing once. Sequencing input: peripheral blood. The source of this sequence is a woman aged 65 to 85 with acute or convalescent COVID-19.

CDR3 sequence: CAWAKELGNEQFF. The CDR3 DNA reads as TGTGCCTGGGCCAAGGAGTTGGGCAATGAGCAGTTCTTC. J is TRBJ2-1 and V is TRBV30; D is unresolved. The CDR3 sequence is 13 residues long. Trimming took off 5 bases at V and 6 bases at J, with 14 bases between the two ends. In germline, CDR1 is GTSNPN, CDR2 SVGIG (reference sequence).